One sample yielded the 7 T cell receptor beta chains listed below, sequenced in a study of blood T cell repertoires in COVID-19. Assay used: immunoSEQ multiplex PCR; TCRdb lists only in-frame clones, some missing. The sample contains 100,000 to 150,000 clones, roughly nine tenths of which appear only once. Material: peripheral blood. Receptors were obtained from a man between 45 and 60 years old with active COVID-19.

The chain employs TRBV3-1 (or the pseudogene TRBV3-2) and TRBJ2-5; a possible D gene is TRBD2 (6 bases). The CDR3 is made up of 20 amino acids. Germline V gene data show CDR1 as LGHDT and CDR2 as YNNKEL (reference sequence). Trimming stripped 2 bases from V and 5 bases from J, with 30 bases between. CDR3 sequence (DNA): TGTGCCAGCAGCCAATACCCCCCTTTGGGGCCTCGGAGGGATCATGAGACCCAGTACTTC. Its protein product is CASSQYPPLGPRRDHETQYF.

The gene calls are TRBV27 and TRBJ2-7; 7 bases agree with TRBD2. CDR1 is MNHEY, CDR2 SMNVEV, per germline (reference sequence). With 2 bases clipped from V and 2 bases from J, the junction kept 9 bases outside the gene matches. This CDR3 has 16 amino acids. The DNA of the CDR3 is TGTGCCAGCAGTTTACCCTTAGCGGGTCGAACCTACGAGCAGTACGTC. Its protein is CASSLPLAGRTYEQYV.

The rearrangement links TRBV5-6 to TRBJ2-7; a weak D match, TRBD2 (6 bases). Germline CDR1 is SGHDT and CDR2 is YYEEEE. The ends were cut back, 2 bases at V and 4 bases at J, with 16 bases in the middle. The CDR3 loop spans 15 amino acids. The chain's CDR3 is CASSLRDTGVYEQYV. CDR3 coding DNA: TGTGCCAGCAGCTTAAGGGATACGGGGGTTTACGAGCAGTACGTC.

This clone was detected once. The J gene is TRBJ2-5, the V gene TRBV11-3; 12 bases line up with TRBD2. Germline CDR1 SGHNT, CDR2 YENEEA. This CDR3 contains 16 residues. After removal of 3 bases from V and 1 base from J, the junction contained 3 bases not matched to a gene. CDR3 protein: CASSFGLAGRQETQYF. CDR3 in DNA: TGTGCCAGCAGCTTCGGACTAGCGGGGCGCCAAGAGACCCAGTACTTC.

The chain recombines TRBV29-1 with TRBJ1-1; 7 nucleotides match TRBD1. Trimming at V came to 4 bases and at J to 2 bases, leaving 7 bases not matched to a gene. Germline-derived CDR1 and CDR2 are SQVTM and ANQGSEA. CDR3 length: 14 amino acids. The DNA for the CDR3 is TGCAGCGTTGTTATGGGACAGAGAAACACTGAAGCTTTCTTT. Its translation is CSVVMGQRNTEAFF.

This clone appeared once. The chain couples TRBV3-1 (or the pseudogene TRBV3-2) to TRBJ2-3, with 11 bases fitting TRBD2. This CDR3 has 17 amino acids. Germline V gives CDR1 LGHDT, CDR2 YNNKEL (reference sequence). J gave up 6 bases and V 0 bases, and 8 bases lay outside the gene matches. The chain's CDR3 is CASSQDLTSGSYDTQYF. CDR3 in DNA: TGTGCCAGCAGCCAAGATCTAACTAGCGGGAGTTATGATACGCAGTATTTT.

V is TRBV10-2 and J is TRBJ1-5; unclear D gene. CDR3 length: 12 residues. Germline V gene data show CDR1 as WSHSY and CDR2 as SAAADI. V lost 6 bases and J 5 bases, leaving 8 bases between the germline ends. For the CDR3, the DNA is TGCGCCAGCAGCGCGAGGGATCAGCCCCAGCATTTT. This sequence encodes CASSARDQPQHF.